This TCR beta chain emerged from a study of blood T cell repertoires in COVID-19. Looking at the study overall: From the United States, Italy and Spain came samples of acute and convalescent COVID-19. From T cells, B-cell-depleted T cells, or PBMCs came the material, which was cDNA or gDNA.

CDR1 is ENHRY and CDR2 is SYGVKD in the germline V gene. The CDR3 is made up of 15 amino acids. Losses at the gene ends were 3 bases for V and 1 base for J; bases not matched to a gene: 2. Source study methods: Reference gene primer amplification gave estimated nucleated cell counts. Assay: immunoSEQ multiplex PCR; the TCRdb copy retains only in-frame clones and omits some. The V and J calls and clone size come from that table; D and trimming were worked out from the DNA. The table lists some 48,000 clones, approximately 81% of them singletons. The chain links TRBV10-3 to TRBJ1-2, with TRBD1 matching 10 bases. Sequencing was done on a sample of peripheral blood. The TCR sequence derives from a woman in her fifties or sixties with acute or convalescent COVID-19. CDR3 residues: CAISEGTGDNYGYTF. The CDR3 DNA is TGTGCCATCAGTGAAGGGACAGGGGATAACTATGGCTACACCTTC.